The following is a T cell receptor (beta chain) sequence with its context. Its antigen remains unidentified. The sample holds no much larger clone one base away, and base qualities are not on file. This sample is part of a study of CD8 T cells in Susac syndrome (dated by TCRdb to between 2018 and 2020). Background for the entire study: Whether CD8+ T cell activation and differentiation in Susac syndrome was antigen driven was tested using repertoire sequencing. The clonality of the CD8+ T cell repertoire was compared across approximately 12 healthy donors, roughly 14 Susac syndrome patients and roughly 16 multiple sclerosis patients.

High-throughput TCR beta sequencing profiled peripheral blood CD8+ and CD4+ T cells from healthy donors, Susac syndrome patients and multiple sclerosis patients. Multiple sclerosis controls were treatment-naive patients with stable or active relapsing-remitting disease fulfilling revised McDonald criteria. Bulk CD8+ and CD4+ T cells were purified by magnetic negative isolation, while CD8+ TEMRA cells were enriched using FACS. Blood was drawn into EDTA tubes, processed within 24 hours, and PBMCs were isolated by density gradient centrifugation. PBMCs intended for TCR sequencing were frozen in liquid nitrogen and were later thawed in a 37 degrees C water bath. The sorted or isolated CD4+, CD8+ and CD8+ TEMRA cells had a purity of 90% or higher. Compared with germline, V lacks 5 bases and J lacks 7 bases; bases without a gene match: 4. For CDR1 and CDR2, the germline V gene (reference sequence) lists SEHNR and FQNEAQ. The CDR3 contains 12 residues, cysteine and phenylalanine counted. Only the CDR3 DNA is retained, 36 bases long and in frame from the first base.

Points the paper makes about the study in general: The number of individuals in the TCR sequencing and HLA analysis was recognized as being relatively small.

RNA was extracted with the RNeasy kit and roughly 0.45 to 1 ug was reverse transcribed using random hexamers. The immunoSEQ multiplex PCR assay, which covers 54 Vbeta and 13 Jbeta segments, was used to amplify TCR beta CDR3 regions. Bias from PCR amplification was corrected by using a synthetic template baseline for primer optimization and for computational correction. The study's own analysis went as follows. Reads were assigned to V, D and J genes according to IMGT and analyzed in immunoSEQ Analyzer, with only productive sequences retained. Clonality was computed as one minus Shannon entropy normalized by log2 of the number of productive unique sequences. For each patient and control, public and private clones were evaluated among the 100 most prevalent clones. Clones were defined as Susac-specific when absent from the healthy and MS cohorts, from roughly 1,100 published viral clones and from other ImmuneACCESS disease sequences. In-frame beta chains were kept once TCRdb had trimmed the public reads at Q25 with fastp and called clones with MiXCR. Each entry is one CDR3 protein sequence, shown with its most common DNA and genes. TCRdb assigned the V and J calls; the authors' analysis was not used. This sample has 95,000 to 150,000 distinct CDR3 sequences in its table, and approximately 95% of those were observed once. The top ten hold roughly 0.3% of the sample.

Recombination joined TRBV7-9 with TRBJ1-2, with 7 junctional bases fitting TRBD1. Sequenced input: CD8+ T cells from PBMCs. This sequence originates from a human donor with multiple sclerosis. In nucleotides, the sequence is TGTGCCAGCAGCCCCGGACAGGTTGGCTACACCTTC. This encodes CASSPGQVGYTF.